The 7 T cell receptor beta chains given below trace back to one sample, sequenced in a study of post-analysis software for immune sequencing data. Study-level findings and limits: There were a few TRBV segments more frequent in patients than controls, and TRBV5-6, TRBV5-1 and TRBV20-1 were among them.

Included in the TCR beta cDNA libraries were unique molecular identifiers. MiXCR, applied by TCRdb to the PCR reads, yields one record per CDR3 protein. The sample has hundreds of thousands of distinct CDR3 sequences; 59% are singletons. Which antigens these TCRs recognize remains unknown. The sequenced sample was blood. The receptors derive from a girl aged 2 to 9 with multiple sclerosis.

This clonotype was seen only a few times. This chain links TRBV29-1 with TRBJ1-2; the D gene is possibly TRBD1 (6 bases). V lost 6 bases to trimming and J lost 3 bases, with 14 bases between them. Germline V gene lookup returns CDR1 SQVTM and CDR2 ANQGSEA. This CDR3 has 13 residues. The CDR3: CSVTRDTHYGYTF. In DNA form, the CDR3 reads TGCAGCGTCACACGGGACACCCACTATGGCTACACCTTC.

CDR3 region: CASSIGSQETQYF. The CDR3 DNA sequence: TGTGCCAGCAGCATCGGGAGCCAAGAGACCCAGTACTTC. The chain uses TRBV7-2 and TRBJ2-5, with D perhaps matching TRBD2 (6 bases). Germline loops: CDR1 SGHTA, CDR2 FQGNSA. V was pared by 5 bases and J by 1 base, with 8 bases between. The CDR3 runs 13 residues.

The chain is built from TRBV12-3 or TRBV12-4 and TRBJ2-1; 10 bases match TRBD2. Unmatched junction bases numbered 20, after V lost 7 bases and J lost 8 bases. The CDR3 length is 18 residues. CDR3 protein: CASTSLTLSGGPGDEQFF. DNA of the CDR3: TGTGCCAGCACCTCCTTGACCCTTAGCGGGGGGCCGGGGGATGAGCAGTTCTTC.

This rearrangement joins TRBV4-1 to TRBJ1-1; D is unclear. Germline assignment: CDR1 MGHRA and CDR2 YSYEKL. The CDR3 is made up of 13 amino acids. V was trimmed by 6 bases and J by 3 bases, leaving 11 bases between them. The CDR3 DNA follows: TGCGCCAGCAGGACCATGAGGGACACTGAAGCTTTCTTT. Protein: CASRTMRDTEAFF.

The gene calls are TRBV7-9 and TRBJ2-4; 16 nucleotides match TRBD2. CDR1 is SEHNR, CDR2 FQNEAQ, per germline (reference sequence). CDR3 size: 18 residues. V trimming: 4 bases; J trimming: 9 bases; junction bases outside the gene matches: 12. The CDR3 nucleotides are TGTGCCAGCAGCTCAGACCCGGGACTAGCGGGAGGGCCGGGCATTCAGTACTTC. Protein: CASSSDPGLAGGPGIQYF.

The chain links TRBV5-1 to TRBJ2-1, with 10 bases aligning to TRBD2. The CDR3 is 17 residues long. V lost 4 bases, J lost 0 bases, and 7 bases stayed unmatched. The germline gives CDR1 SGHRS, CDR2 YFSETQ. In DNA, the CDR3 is TGCGCCAGCAGCGAACTAGCGGGGCCTAGCTCCTACAATGAGCAGTTCTTC. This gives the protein CASSELAGPSSYNEQFF.

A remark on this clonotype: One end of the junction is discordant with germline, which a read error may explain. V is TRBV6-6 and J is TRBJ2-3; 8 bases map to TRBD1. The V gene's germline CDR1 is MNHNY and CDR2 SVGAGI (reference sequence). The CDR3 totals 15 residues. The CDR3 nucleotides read TGTGCCAGTAGTTCTGAGGACAGGGTGACAGATACGCAGTATTTT. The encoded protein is CASSSEDRVTDTQYF.